Each of the 31 T cell receptor beta chains below was sequenced from the same sample in a study of spatial heterogeneity in lung cancer. Study-wide results and limits: Within tumors, counts of expanded alpha and beta TCRs tracked tumor mutation counts.

TCRdb reprocessed the 5' RACE reads via MiXCR and lists one record per CDR3 protein. The data hold roughly 7,100 distinct CDR3 sequences, with about an eighth observed a single time. The time point is: sample taken at primary tumor resection. Antigen specificity for these receptors is unknown. Sequencing was performed on lung tumor tissue, taken at surgery. The receptors derive from a male donor with early-stage non-small cell lung cancer.

This clonotype has a count of ten or more. The V call is TRBV28, the J call TRBJ2-7, with D perhaps TRBD1 (6 bases). Trimming pared 7 bases from V and 3 bases from J, leaving 7 bases between. The CDR3 has 11 residues. The germline V gene has CDR1 MDHEN and CDR2 SYDVKM. The CDR3 DNA reads as TGTGCCAGCACACAGGGCTACGAGCAGTACGTC. Translation gives CASTQGYEQYV.

This clonotype was recorded at least ten times. J is TRBJ2-7 and V is TRBV4-1, with 7 bases matching TRBD2. The CDR3 contains 18 residues. J gave up 0 bases and V 2 bases, and 13 bases lay outside the gene matches. The germline V gene encodes CDR1 MGHRA and CDR2 YSYEKL. The CDR3, as DNA: TGCGCCAGCAGCCAATCATCTGGCACCAGGGACTACTCCTACGAGCAGTACTTC. It yields the protein CASSQSSGTRDYSYEQYF.

The chain uses TRBV24-1 and TRBJ2-1, with D possibly matching TRBD2 (5 bases). V was shortened by 5 bases and J by 0 bases, with 16 bases between the two germline ends. The CDR3 consists of 17 residues. The germline V gene has CDR1 KGHDR and CDR2 SFDVKD. CDR3 residues: CATSGVRSGTSYNEQFF. The CDR3 DNA reads TGTGCCACCAGTGGGGTTAGATCGGGAACCTCCTACAATGAGCAGTTCTTC.

This clonotype showed up many times. This sequence joins TRBV6-5 and TRBJ2-3, with D unclear. The V gene's germline CDR1 is MNHEY and CDR2 SVGAGI. With 0 bases removed from V and 3 bases from J, the gap between germline ends came to 10 bases. The CDR3 totals 15 residues. The CDR3 coding sequence is TGTGCCAGCAGTTACTCGTGGGTATCTACAGATACGCAGTATTTT. Protein: CASSYSWVSTDTQYF.

This clonotype was seen at least ten times. The gene calls are TRBV20-1 and TRBJ1-1; 10 nucleotides agree with TRBD1. The CDR3 covers 14 residues. Per germline, CDR1 DFQATT and CDR2 SNEGSKA (reference sequence). V lost 5 bases to trimming and J lost 11 bases; unmatched junction nucleotides: 14. The CDR3 loop reads CSAHPGQGLARAFF. In nucleotides, the CDR3 is TGCAGTGCTCACCCGGGACAGGGGTTGGCGAGGGCTTTCTTT.

This chain uses TRBV28 with TRBJ1-2; D is perhaps TRBD1 (6 bases). This CDR3 contains 15 residues. Germline loops: CDR1 MDHEN, CDR2 SYDVKM. Trimming removed 5 bases from V and 4 bases from J, with 17 bases in between. The CDR3 reads CASSGGKDRFYGYTF. DNA of the CDR3: TGTGCCAGCAGTGGGGGAAAAGACAGGTTCTATGGCTACACCTTC.

At least ten counts were recorded for this clonotype. The gene calls are TRBV2 and TRBJ1-6, with D perhaps matching TRBD1 (5 bases). The germline V gene encodes CDR1 SNHLY and CDR2 FYNNEI. V was clipped by 6 bases and J by 9 bases, with 24 bases between them. The CDR3 is 17 amino acids. Here the CDR3 reads CASRGSTGPLGISPLHF. The CDR3 DNA is TGTGCCAGCAGGGGATCGACGGGGCCTCTGGGGATTTCACCCCTCCACTTT. The full variable domain, its missing parts supplied by reference TRBV2 and TRBJ1-6, is EPEVTQTPSHQVTQMGQEVILRCVPISNHLYFYWYRQILGQKVEFLVSFYNNEISEKSEIFDDQFSVERPDGSNFTLKIRSTKLEDSAMYFCASRGSTGPLGISPLHFGNGTRLTVT.

This clonotype has a count of ten or more. The chain couples TRBV29-1 to TRBJ2-1, with a weak D call TRBD2 (6 bases). Germline values: CDR1 SQVTM, CDR2 ANQGSEA. The CDR3 covers 13 residues. V lost 3 bases, J lost 0 bases, and 6 bases lay in between. The CDR3 spells CSVEGGSYNEQFF. The CDR3 region has the DNA TGCAGCGTTGAGGGGGGCTCCTACAATGAGCAGTTCTTC.

In this sample, this clonotype turned up many times. The chain carries TRBV10-2 and TRBJ1-5; 7 bases line up with TRBD1. This CDR3 contains 16 residues. Trimming cost V 6 bases and J 0 bases; bases outside gene matches: 8. Germline CDR1 and CDR2: WSHSY and SAAADI. The CDR3: CASRPGTAYSNQPQHF. The CDR3 DNA reads TGCGCCAGCAGACCCGGGACAGCATATAGCAATCAGCCCCAGCATTTT.

This clonotype is medium-sized by share. V is TRBV12-3 or TRBV12-4 and J is TRBJ2-1, with TRBD2 matching 8 bases. J was trimmed by 0 bases and V by 5 bases; bases with no gene match: 18. The CDR3 is 20 residues long. The CDR3 protein is CASSPPLGLGGMGSYNEQFF. In DNA form, the CDR3 reads TGTGCCAGCAGTCCCCCCTTGGGACTAGGAGGGATGGGCTCCTACAATGAGCAGTTCTTC.

V and J are TRBV29-1 and TRBJ2-3; possible D gene TRBD1, 5 bases. Trimming took off 2 bases at V and 5 bases at J, with 11 bases between the two ends. CDR1 is SQVTM and CDR2 is ANQGSEA in the germline V gene. This CDR3 comprises 13 residues. CDR3 bases: TGCAGCGTTGAACCCCAGGGTCAAGATACGCAGTATTTT. As protein: CSVEPQGQDTQYF.

There are many counts of this clonotype. The DNA of the CDR3 is TGTGCCAGCAGTTTGGCCGGGACGGGTTCCTACGAGCAGTACTTC. Residues: CASSLAGTGSYEQYF. V gene TRBV27 combines with J gene TRBJ2-7; D might be TRBD1 or TRBD2, each matching 5 bases. Trimming removed 3 bases from V and 1 base from J, with 13 bases in between. The CDR3 is 15 residues long. Per the germline V gene, CDR1 is MNHEY and CDR2 is SMNVEV (reference sequence).

This clonotype was observed at least ten times. This chain connects TRBV5-5 to TRBJ2-3; 8 bases are shared with TRBD1. V lost 0 bases and J lost 6; bases outside the gene matches: 3. The CDR3 has 14 amino acids. Germline V gives CDR1 SGHKS, CDR2 YYEKEE (reference sequence). CDR3 in amino acids: CASSLAGGVDTQYF. Written as DNA, the CDR3 is TGTGCCAGCAGCTTGGCAGGGGGCGTGGATACGCAGTATTTT. Full variable domain (missing parts from reference TRBV5-5 and TRBJ2-3): DAGVTQSPTHLIKTRGQQVTLRCSPISGHKSVSWYQQVLGQGPQFIFQYYEKEERGRGNFPDRFSARQFPNYSSELNVNALLLGDSALYLCASSLAGGVDTQYFGPGTRLTVL.

This clonotype was counted many times. The genes are TRBV5-1 and TRBJ1-1, with D unclear. The length of the CDR3 is 15 residues. Germline V gives CDR1 SGHRS, CDR2 YFSETQ. Trimming pared 0 bases from V and 3 bases from J, leaving 12 bases between. CDR3 sequence: CASSLARSSDTEAFF. In DNA form, the CDR3 reads TGCGCCAGCAGCTTGGCCCGATCATCCGACACTGAAGCTTTCTTT. The entire variable domain, with the rest obtained from reference TRBV5-1 and TRBJ1-1, is as follows: KAGVTQTPRYLIKTRGQQVTLSCSPISGHRSVSWYQQTPGQGLQFLFEYFSETQRNKGNFPGRFSGRQFSNSRSEMNVSTLELGDSALYLCASSLARSSDTEAFFGQGTRLTVV.

This clonotype is classed as large. The chain links TRBV4-1 to TRBJ1-6; TRBD1 matches 7 bases. The germline CDR1 and CDR2 sequences are MGHRA and YSYEKL. CDR3 length equals 17 residues. Trimming took 0 bases from V and 5 from J; bases not matched to a gene: 7. The CDR3 loop reads CASSQERSGTDNSPLHF. The CDR3 nucleotides read TGCGCCAGCAGCCAAGAAAGATCCGGGACAGATAATTCACCCCTCCACTTT.

In this sample, this clonotype turned up many times. The chain uses TRBV7-2 and TRBJ2-3, with 9 bases matching TRBD1. This CDR3 comprises 12 residues. Germline V gene lookup returns CDR1 SGHTA and CDR2 FQGNSA. The J segment lost 14 bases and the V segment lost 6 bases, leaving 9 bases of the junction unmatched. The CDR3 region has the DNA TGTGCCAGCAGACGTACGGGACAGGGTGTGTATTTT. The encoded protein is CASRRTGQGVYF.

The chain carries TRBV28 and TRBJ1-2; 11 positions agree with TRBD1. CDR3 length: 14 amino acids. Germline trimming cut 6 bases from V and 4 bases from J; bases unmatched to any gene: 4. The germline gives CDR1 MDHEN, CDR2 SYDVKM. The CDR3 loop reads CASSPDRGPYGYTF. The CDR3 region has the DNA TGTGCCAGCAGCCCGGACAGGGGGCCCTATGGCTACACCTTC.

By share, this clonotype counts as medium-sized. The chain couples TRBV4-1 to TRBJ1-3; D call uncertain. This CDR3 region has 17 residues. CDR1 MGHRA and CDR2 YSYEKL come from the germline V gene. The V end was cut by 1 base, the J end by 0 bases, with 13 bases between. CDR3 bases: TGCGCCAGCAGCCAAGGCGTTCAGCCCGACTCTGGAAACACCATATATTTT. Protein product: CASSQGVQPDSGNTIYF.

This clonotype has ten or more counts. CDR3 sequence reads: CASRPTGTWELFF. CDR3 sequence (DNA): TGCGCCAGCAGGCCTACAGGGACCTGGGAGCTGTTTTTT. V gene TRBV4-1 combines with J gene TRBJ2-2, with D tentatively TRBD1 (6 bases). The CDR3 loop spans 13 amino acids. Germline V CDR1 and CDR2: MGHRA, YSYEKL. The ends were cut back, 6 bases at V and 9 bases at J, with 14 bases in the middle.

This clonotype was recorded many times. The V gene is TRBV6-1, the J gene TRBJ1-2; D is undetermined. Germline lookup yields CDR1 MNHNS and CDR2 SASEGT. The CDR3 is 12 residues long. Trimming cost V 3 bases and J 4 bases, with 6 bases left between them. The CDR3 coding sequence is TGTGCCAGCAGTGACCCCCGCTATGGCTACACCTTC. Its protein is CASSDPRYGYTF.

This clonotype was seen repeatedly, ten times or more. This chain uses TRBV7-8 with TRBJ1-5, with TRBD1 as a possible D gene (5 bases). Between the trimmed V and J ends, which lost 4 bases and 4 bases, there was a span of 11 bases. From germline, CDR1 is SGHVS and CDR2 FQNEAQ. The CDR3 length is 14 residues. CDR3 nucleotide sequence: TGTGCCAGCAGCTGGGACCTAGGGAATCAGCCCCAGCATTTT. Amino acid sequence: CASSWDLGNQPQHF. Full variable domain (outside the CDR3, taken from reference TRBV7-8 and TRBJ1-5): GAGVSQSPRYKVAKRGQDVALRCDPISGHVSLFWYQQALGQGPEFLTYFQNEAQLDKSGLPSDRFFAERPEGSVSTLKIQRTQQEDSAVYLCASSWDLGNQPQHFGDGTRLSIL.

Regarding this clonotype: The CDR3 does not close with the conserved phenylalanine or tryptophan, likely indicating a read error. CDR3 sequence reads: CASSERWGGEQYD. The CDR3 nucleotides read TGTGCCAGCAGTGAAAGGTGGGGAGGAGAGCAGTACGAC. This chain links TRBV2 with TRBJ2-7; maybe TRBD2 (6 bases). This CDR3 is built from 13 residues. Germline loops: CDR1 SNHLY, CDR2 FYNNEI. Trimming shortened V by 2 bases and J by 7 bases, and 12 bases separated the two germline ends.

This clonotype counts as medium-sized. The rearrangement uses TRBV5-4 and TRBJ2-6; D is tentatively TRBD1 or TRBD2 (5 bases each). Trimming took 3 bases from V and 0 from J, leaving 7 bases between them. This CDR3 region has 15 residues. Germline lookup yields CDR1 SGHNT and CDR2 YYREEE (reference sequence). This CDR3 reads CASSWGNSGANVLTF. The CDR3 nucleotides read TGTGCCAGCAGCTGGGGGAACTCTGGGGCCAACGTCCTGACTTTC. The full variable domain, with the rest looked up from reference TRBV5-4 and TRBJ2-6, is ETGVTQSPTHLIKTRGQQVTLRCSSQSGHNTVSWYQQALGQGPQFIFQYYREEENGRGNFPPRFSGLQFPNYSSELNVNALELDDSALYLCASSWGNSGANVLTFGAGSRLTVL.

This clonotype was picked up many times. The chain has TRBV12-3 or TRBV12-4 and TRBJ2-7; weak D call: TRBD1 (6 bases). The CDR3 spans 11 residues. Trimming removed 8 bases at V and 3 bases at J, with 8 bases between. As DNA, the CDR3 is TGTGCCAGCTCGGACAGCTACGAGCAGTACTTC. Its protein product is CASSDSYEQYF.

This clonotype showed up many times. The chain joins TRBV25-1 to TRBJ1-6; D perhaps matches TRBD1 (6 bases). From germline, CDR1 is MGHDK and CDR2 SYGVNS. Between the trimmed V and J ends, which lost 4 bases and 5 bases, there was a span of 12 bases. The length of the CDR3 is 15 residues. The CDR3 DNA is TGTGCCAGCAGTGGGTTCAGGGGTAATAATTCACCCCTCCACTTT. Amino acid sequence: CASSGFRGNNSPLHF.

This clonotype has at least ten counts. The chain carries TRBV7-9 and TRBJ1-2; weak D call: TRBD1 (6 bases). This CDR3 is 16 amino acids long. The ends were cut back, 8 bases at V and 5 bases at J, with 24 bases in the middle. CDR1 and CDR2 (germline): SEHNR, FQNEAQ (reference sequence). CDR3 coding DNA: TGTGCCAGCGAGACGACGCAGGGGACAATAGATTATGGCTACACCTTC. Translated: CASETTQGTIDYGYTF.

This clonotype was detected ten times or more. J is TRBJ1-5 and V is TRBV28; D gene uncertain. Germline assignment: CDR1 MDHEN and CDR2 SYDVKM. Trimming took 2 bases from V and 0 from J, leaving 11 bases between them. This CDR3 spans 16 amino acids. The CDR3 region is CASSLERHYSNQPQHF. The DNA for the CDR3 is TGTGCCAGCAGTTTAGAGCGGCACTATAGCAATCAGCCCCAGCATTTT. The variable domain in full, with the rest retrieved from reference TRBV28 and TRBJ1-5, is DVKVTQSSRYLVKRTGEKVFLECVQDMDHENMFWYRQDPGLGLRLIYFSYDVKMKEKGDIPEGYSVSREKKERFSLILESASTNQTSMYLCASSLERHYSNQPQHFGDGTRLSIL.

The V call is TRBV7-9, the J call TRBJ1-2; D not resolved. Germline loops: CDR1 SEHNR, CDR2 FQNEAQ (reference sequence). CDR3 length equals 14 residues. V was cut by 0 bases and J by 3 bases, with 8 bases left in between. CDR3: CASSLATVYYGYTF. CDR3 in DNA: TGTGCCAGCAGCTTAGCCACAGTTTACTATGGCTACACCTTC.

Many counts were recorded for this clonotype. V and J are TRBV14 and TRBJ1-2, with D uncertain. With 0 bases removed from V and 4 bases from J, the gap between germline ends came to 12 bases. Germline-derived CDR1 and CDR2 are SGHDN and FVKESK. This CDR3 has 15 residues. The DNA for the CDR3 is TGTGCCAGCAGCCAAGAGGGTTCAGGCCTCTATGGCTACACCTTC. Translated, it gives CASSQEGSGLYGYTF.

This clonotype was recorded many times. The chain uses TRBV20-1 and TRBJ2-7; D is ambiguous. The germline V gene has CDR1 DFQATT and CDR2 SNEGSKA (reference sequence). The ends were cut back, 6 bases at V and 10 bases at J, with 16 bases in the middle. CDR3 size: 11 residues. The CDR3 is CSARGPTYQYF. The DNA for the CDR3 is TGCAGTGCCCGCGGCCCGACTTATCAGTACTTC.

In its sample, this clonotype ranks as medium-sized (0.01 to 0.1%). The V call is TRBV6-1, the J call TRBJ1-2, with a possible D match to TRBD1 (5 bases). Trimming shortened V by 4 bases and J by 3 bases, and 6 bases separated the two germline ends. Germline CDR1 is MNHNS and CDR2 is SASEGT. The CDR3 extends over 12 amino acids. The CDR3 loop reads CASSGQHYGYTF. CDR3 nucleotides: TGTGCCAGCAGTGGACAGCACTATGGCTACACCTTC.